This TCR beta chain came from a study of spatial heterogeneity in lung cancer (dated by TCRdb to the late 2010s). For the study in its entirety: More beta-chain than alpha-chain transcripts were consistently detected, likely reflecting higher beta-chain transcript abundance. In the raw uncorrected reads, each unique combination of TCR and UMI appeared on average more than ten times. TCR alpha and beta repertoires were quantitatively compared across multiple tumor regions, matched nontumor lung and blood in non-small cell lung cancer. Nonsynonymous mutation counts, determined by whole-exome sequencing of tumor tissue, were related to TCR repertoire features. At surgery, 200 to 250 tumor regions, around 67 matched nontumor lung samples and about 56 PBMC samples were TCR-sequenced for both alpha and beta chains.

Libraries came from 5' RACE. TCRdb shows the sequencer as NextSeq 500. To allow correction of PCR and sequencing errors, the TCR library protocol tagged every TCR cDNA molecule with a unique molecular identifier. Under the source paper's analysis protocol: TCR identification, UMI-based error correction and CDR3 extraction were performed with Decombinator tools. Expanded TCRs were defined as those above a frequency of 2 per 1,000, corresponding to the top 1% of the tumor frequency distribution. Renyi diversity was computed with the R vegan package after each repertoire had been subsampled 100 times to 5,000 TCRs. CDR3 similarity networks were constructed using string-kernel similarity of amino acid triplets, with links drawn between CDR3s whose pairwise similarity was above 0.82. TCRdb took the public reads, trimmed them with fastp at Q25, ran MiXCR for clone calling and kept in-frame beta chains. Every distinct CDR3 protein forms one entry, paired with its most common genes and DNA. The V and J calls were not made by the authors but by TCRdb's processing. Recorded for this sample are under 40,000 distinct CDR3 sequences; around 5.2% of them occurred a single time. The top ten hold roughly 25% of the sample.

What the time point label conveys for this sample: sample taken at primary tumor resection. Samples were obtained from 65 to 90 patients with early-stage, untreated non-small cell lung cancer from the lung TRACERx cohort. For TCR sequencing, whole RNA was extracted from tumor and nontumor lung tissue, or from cryopreserved PBMC samples, and no cell sorting was done. Only patients for whom sufficient RNA was available from at least two tumor regions were selected for TCR sequencing. Taken from cysteine to phenylalanine, the CDR3 has 15 residues. Left in the record is the CDR3 DNA by itself, 45 bases read in frame from the first base. Via the germline V gene, CDR1 is SGDLS and CDR2 YYNGEE. Cut back by 2 bases and 7 bases, the V and J ends lie 15 bases apart. What the authors observed across the whole study: Ubiquitous expanded tumor TCRs showed up in blood more often at tumor resection than at routine follow-up. Additional single-cell paired TCR alpha and beta sequencing was considered necessary to confirm, at a functional level, the hypothesis that regional TCRs recognize regional mutations.

This clonotype was detected ten times or more. Its antigen is unknown. The sample holds no much larger clone one base away, and base qualities are not on file. The chain was built from TRBV9 and TRBJ1-4; the D gene is perhaps TRBD1, from 5 matching bases. The source of this sequence is a female donor with early-stage non-small cell lung cancer. The source was PBMCs, collected at surgery. The DNA sequence reads TGTGCCAGCAGCGTCGGGACTCCGGGAGGTGAAAAACTGTTTTTT. Its translation reads: CASSVGTPGGEKLFF.